The 18 T cell receptor beta chains presented below share a single source sample, sequenced in a study of cytomegalovirus exposure and HLA in healthy donors. Amplification used 60 Vbeta primers and 13 Jbeta primers. The table came from immunoSEQ multiplex PCR; TCRdb's copy has only in-frame clones and leaves some out. The repertoire holds around 150,000 clones, with about 75% as singletons. The specimen sequenced was PBMCs. These receptors all stem from a male donor in good health and CMV-seronegative.

This rearrangement joins TRBV7-2 to TRBJ1-2, with 10 bases lining up with TRBD1. The junction had 10 bases not matched to a gene; V was cut back by 4 bases and J by 8 bases. CDR1 is SGHTA, CDR2 FQGNSA, per germline. The CDR3 extends over 15 amino acids. DNA of the CDR3: TGTGCCAGCAGCTATCTCCGGGACAGGGGATACGGCTACACCTTC. This translates into CASSYLRDRGYGYTF.

This clone was counted only a few times. The rearrangement uses TRBV6-5 and TRBJ1-1; D not certain. The CDR3 runs 15 residues. V was trimmed by 2 bases and J by 5 bases, leaving 15 bases between them. Germline values: CDR1 MNHEY, CDR2 SVGAGI. CDR3 loop: CASSYNQASGTEAFF. CDR3 in DNA: TGTGCCAGCAGTTACAACCAGGCGAGTGGGACTGAAGCTTTCTTT.

This clone was counted a few times. V is TRBV6-5 and J is TRBJ1-1; a weak D match, TRBD1 (6 bases). Trimming took off 2 bases at V and 5 bases at J, with 15 bases between the two ends. Germline V gene sequence: CDR1 MNHEY, CDR2 SVGAGI. The CDR3 extends over 15 amino acids. The CDR3 region is CASSYRDILWTEAFF. CDR3 in DNA: TGTGCCAGCAGTTACCGGGACATCCTCTGGACTGAAGCTTTCTTT.

This chain connects TRBV14 to TRBJ2-1, with 9 bases that match TRBD2. CDR3 length: 15 amino acids. Germline CDR1 is SGHDN and CDR2 is FVKESK. With 1 base clipped from V and 7 bases from J, the junction kept 5 bases outside the gene matches. In DNA form, the CDR3 reads TGTGCCAGCAGCCAAGCGGGGCTAGCGGGGAATGAGCAGTTCTTC. Residues: CASSQAGLAGNEQFF.

The genes are TRBV2 and TRBJ2-1; 7 bases match TRBD1. Trimming at V came to 6 bases and at J to 9 bases, leaving 11 bases not matched to a gene. The CDR3 has 14 residues. Germline values: CDR1 SNHLY, CDR2 FYNNEI. DNA for the CDR3: TGTGCCAGCAGCGGGCAGGGGGAAGGGAGTGAGCAGTTCTTC. It specifies CASSGQGEGSEQFF.

This clone was observed a handful of times. V usage is TRBV7-9 and J usage is TRBJ1-2; D possibly corresponds to TRBD1 (6 bases). The germline V gene encodes CDR1 SEHNR and CDR2 FQNEAQ (reference sequence). Trimming pared 4 bases from V and 1 base from J, leaving 19 bases between. The CDR3 length is 17 residues. CDR3 sequence reads: CASSSPDSDSFNYGYTF. The CDR3, as DNA: TGTGCCAGCAGCTCCCCGGACAGCGACTCTTTTAACTATGGCTACACCTTC.

The chain couples TRBV15 to TRBJ2-4; D gene unclear. V dropped 6 bases and J dropped 7 bases, with 16 bases sitting between them. Germline V gives CDR1 LNHNV, CDR2 YYDKDF (reference sequence). The CDR3 is 14 residues long. The chain's CDR3 is CATRSYTGGNIQYF. DNA of the CDR3: TGTGCCACCAGGTCATATACGGGTGGGAACATTCAGTACTTC. The full variable domain, with the rest looked up from reference TRBV15 and TRBJ2-4, is DAMVIQNPRYQVTQFGKPVTLSCSQTLNHNVMYWYQQKSSQAPKLLFHYYDKDFNNEADTPDNFQSRRPNTSFCFLDIRSPGLGDTAMYLCATRSYTGGNIQYFGAGTRLSVL.

The chain combines TRBV7-2 with TRBJ2-5; 13 bases map to TRBD2. This CDR3 comprises 16 residues. The J segment lost 4 bases and the V segment lost 4 bases, leaving 6 bases of the junction unmatched. Looked up from germline, CDR1 is SGHTA and CDR2 is FQGNSA. As DNA, the CDR3 is TGTGCCAGCAGCTCCAGACTAGCGGGAGGTTCAGAGACCCAGTACTTC. Translating gives CASSSRLAGGSETQYF.

This clone appeared a few times. The genes are TRBV5-6 and TRBJ2-5; D perhaps matches TRBD2 (5 bases). The V and J ends lost 4 bases and 5 bases respectively, with 15 bases between them. CDR1 and CDR2 from the germline V gene are SGHDT and YYEEEE. The CDR3 has 14 residues. The CDR3: CASSVAGGWETQYF. The CDR3 nucleotides read TGTGCCAGCAGCGTGGCGGGCGGGTGGGAGACCCAGTACTTC.

The table lists this clone with a few counts. V and J are TRBV6-1 and TRBJ2-3; 8 bases agree with TRBD1. The J segment lost 2 bases and the V segment lost 1 base, leaving 5 bases of the junction unmatched. Germline loops: CDR1 MNHNS, CDR2 SASEGT. This CDR3 is 16 amino acids long. The CDR3 reads CASSEDAGGPTDTQYF. In nucleotides, the CDR3 is TGTGCCAGCAGTGAAGACGCAGGGGGCCCCACAGATACGCAGTATTTT.

V and J are TRBV2 and TRBJ2-7, with D unresolved. This CDR3 comprises 14 residues. Germline V gene lookup returns CDR1 SNHLY and CDR2 FYNNEI. The V and J ends lost 7 bases and 0 bases respectively, with 13 bases between them. The CDR3 loop reads CASNPRLSSYEQYF. The CDR3 coding sequence is TGTGCCAGCAACCCCAGGCTGAGCTCCTACGAGCAGTACTTC.

This chain connects TRBV5-8 to TRBJ1-4; TRBD1 is a possible D gene (6 bases). CDR1 is SGHTS, CDR2 YDEGEE, per germline. This CDR3 region has 16 residues. V gave up 4 bases and J gave up 4 bases, with 17 bases separating them. The DNA for the CDR3 is TGTGCCAGCAGCCAAGGAAGGGACACCTATAATGAAAAACTGTTTTTT. Amino acid sequence: CASSQGRDTYNEKLFF.

The chain joins TRBV11-1 to TRBJ2-1, with 11 positions matching TRBD1. The CDR3 spans 15 residues. V was clipped by 3 bases and J by 6 bases; unmatched bases: 4. Germline assignment: CDR1 SGHAT and CDR2 FQDESV (reference sequence). CDR3 region: CASSLSGQGGNEQFF. CDR3 nucleotides: TGTGCCAGCAGCTTGTCGGGACAGGGGGGCAATGAGCAGTTCTTC.

The CDR3 DNA reads TGTGCCAGCAGCTTGGACAGGGCTAATCAGCCCCAGCATTTT. Translating it yields CASSLDRANQPQHF. The V call is TRBV5-4, the J call TRBJ1-5, with a weak D call TRBD1 (6 bases). The CDR3 is 14 residues long. Trimming pared 0 bases from V and 4 bases from J, leaving 8 bases between. Germline CDR1 SGHNT, CDR2 YYREEE (reference sequence). The entire variable domain, with the rest obtained from reference TRBV5-4 and TRBJ1-5, is as follows: ETGVTQSPTHLIKTRGQQVTLRCSSQSGHNTVSWYQQALGQGPQFIFQYYREEENGRGNFPPRFSGLQFPNYSSELNVNALELDDSALYLCASSLDRANQPQHFGDGTRLSIL.

This clone was picked up one time. This sequence joins TRBV27 and TRBJ1-2; TRBD1 matches 7 bases. With V trimmed by 0 bases and J by 2 bases, 3 bases remained unmatched. Germline lookup yields CDR1 MNHEY and CDR2 SMNVEV (reference sequence). The CDR3 length is 15 residues. DNA of the CDR3: TGTGCCAGCAGTTTATCGGCAGGGGGGAACTATGGCTACACCTTC. Its protein is CASSLSAGGNYGYTF.

This clone was observed a single time. V is TRBV6-1 and J is TRBJ1-1, with TRBD1 as a possible D gene (6 bases). Per germline, CDR1 MNHNS and CDR2 SASEGT. CDR3 size: 14 residues. Trimming removed 6 bases from V and 1 base from J, with 12 bases in between. DNA for the CDR3: TGTGCCAGCAGGGCAGGGGATACGAACACTGAAGCTTTCTTT. Translating gives CASRAGDTNTEAFF.

The CDR3 DNA reads TGTGCCAGCAGTGACAGGGGGAATGGCTACACCTTC. This gives the protein CASSDRGNGYTF. The rearrangement uses TRBV2 and TRBJ1-2; TRBD1 matches 7 bases. The CDR3 contains 12 residues. Germline values: CDR1 SNHLY, CDR2 FYNNEI. The V segment lost 3 bases and the J segment 6 bases; nucleotides outside the gene matches: 1.

This chain links TRBV2 with TRBJ1-4; 7 bases are shared with TRBD1. There are 15 residues in the CDR3. Germline V lookup: CDR1 SNHLY, CDR2 FYNNEI. V shed 7 bases, J shed 4 bases, and the junction held 9 bases outside the gene matches. Here the CDR3 reads CASIYRGDDNEKLFF. As DNA, the CDR3 is TGTGCCAGCATTTACAGGGGTGACGATAATGAAAAACTGTTTTTT.